This T cell receptor (beta chain) is from a study of blood T cell repertoires in COVID-19. Study summary: COVID-19 samples, acute and convalescent, were from the United States, Italy and Spain.

The CDR3 covers 15 residues. Germline assignment: CDR1 MNHNS and CDR2 SASEGT. The V end was cut by 3 bases, the J end by 7 bases, with 13 bases between. The table came from immunoSEQ multiplex PCR; TCRdb's copy has only in-frame clones and leaves some out. The sample records over 85,000 clones, 87% being singletons. The chain carries TRBV6-1 and TRBJ1-6; D possibly corresponds to TRBD1 (5 bases). This sequence originates from a woman between 50 and 59 years old with COVID-19, enrolled during active disease. Sequences were obtained from peripheral blood. CDR3 bases: TGTGCCAGCAGTGAGGGGGGGTTCGGAAATTCACCCCTCCACTTT. This gives the protein CASSEGGFGNSPLHF.